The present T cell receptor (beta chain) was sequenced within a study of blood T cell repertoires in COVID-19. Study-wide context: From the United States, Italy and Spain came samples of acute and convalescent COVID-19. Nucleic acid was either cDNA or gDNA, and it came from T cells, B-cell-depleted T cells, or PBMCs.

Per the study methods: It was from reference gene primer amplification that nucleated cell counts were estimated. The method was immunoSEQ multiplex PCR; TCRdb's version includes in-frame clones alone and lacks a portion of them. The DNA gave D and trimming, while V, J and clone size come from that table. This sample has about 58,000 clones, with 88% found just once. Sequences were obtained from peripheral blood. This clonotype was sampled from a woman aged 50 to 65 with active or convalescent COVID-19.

CDR3 coding DNA: TGTGCCTGGAGAGAGGAACCAGAGGCCCACGGCTACACCTTC. Its protein is CAWREEPEAHGYTF. This chain links TRBV30 with TRBJ1-2; D remains ambiguous. Looked up from germline, CDR1 is GTSNPN and CDR2 is SVGIG (reference sequence). V lost 3 bases to trimming and J lost 8 bases, with 19 bases between them. The CDR3 runs 14 residues.